This TCR beta chain was sequenced for a study of T cell responses to AZD1222 COVID-19 vaccine. Sequencing used immunoSEQ multiplex PCR; TCRdb keeps in-frame clones, though not all of them. The sample includes 150,000 to 180,000 clones, around 87% seen only once; the top ten take about a tenth. This CDR3 spans 16 amino acids. The germline CDR1 and CDR2 sequences are LGHNA and YSLEER. V lost 0 bases, J lost 1 base, and 10 bases lay in between. V and J are TRBV4-3 and TRBJ2-1; D unclear. This sequence originates from an adult who received the AZD1222 COVID-19 vaccine. This sample comprised peripheral blood, obtained 28 days after the second AZD1222 dose. The CDR3 protein is CASSQEWLGSYNEQFF. DNA of the CDR3: TGCGCCAGCAGCCAAGAATGGTTAGGTTCCTACAATGAGCAGTTCTTC.